These 3 T cell receptor beta chains originate from one sample sequenced in a study of T cell repertoires in cytomegalovirus infection. Their antigens remain unidentified. Via MiXCR, TCRdb re-called the reads, giving one row per CDR3 protein. The profile shows 700,000 to 900,000 distinct CDR3 sequences, roughly 28% of them singletons. Source: cultured CD8+ T cells from PBMCs, taken from culture after CMV antigen stimulation. These receptors were taken from a human donor in good health (CMV status not recorded). Some clones in this sample may be carry-over from other donors' samples.

The genes are TRBV6-5 and TRBJ2-1, with 8 bases identical to TRBD2. This CDR3 is built from 16 residues. CDR1 is MNHEY and CDR2 is SVGAGI in the germline V gene. V lost 0 bases to trimming and J lost 4 bases; unmatched junction nucleotides: 5. The CDR3 reads CASSYSGLAGYNEQFF. The CDR3 DNA is TGTGCCAGCAGTTACTCTGGATTAGCGGGGTACAATGAGCAGTTCTTC.

This clonotype was seen more than once but under ten times. CDR3 sequence reads: CASSLWTENPNTEAFF. In DNA, the CDR3 is TGTGCCAGCAGCTTATGGACAGAAAACCCGAACACTGAAGCTTTCTTT. The chain joins TRBV7-9 to TRBJ1-1; possibly TRBD1 for D (6 bases). This CDR3 contains 16 residues. Germline lookup yields CDR1 SEHNR and CDR2 FQNEAQ (reference sequence). Trimming removed 2 bases at V and 1 base at J, with 14 bases between.

This clonotype was seen only a few times. The V gene is TRBV2, the J gene TRBJ2-7, with D possibly TRBD1 on 6 matching bases. Trimming removed 8 bases at V and 7 bases at J, with 18 bases between. The CDR3 totals 13 residues. Looked up from germline, CDR1 is SNHLY and CDR2 is FYNNEI. This CDR3 is CASLPGQRVEQYV. CDR3 nucleotides: TGTGCCAGCCTCCCCGGACAGCGCGTTGAGCAGTACGTC.